Listed here are 29 T cell receptor beta chains from one sample, sequenced in a study of cytomegalovirus exposure and HLA in healthy donors. The study ran its PCR with 60 Vbeta and 13 Jbeta primers. Profiling relied on immunoSEQ multiplex PCR, and the TCRdb table lists in-frame clones only, not all of them. Of under 200,000 clones listed, roughly 80% were seen once; the top ten hold roughly 7.8%. Material for sequencing was PBMCs. These receptors originate from a woman in her thirties or forties in good health and CMV-seropositive.

This chain connects TRBV4-1 to TRBJ2-5; 8 bases align to TRBD2. CDR3 length: 14 residues. V trimming: 4 bases; J trimming: 5 bases; junction bases outside the gene matches: 6. The germline gives CDR1 MGHRA, CDR2 YSYEKL. The CDR3 protein is CASSRDGRAETQYF. CDR3 bases: TGCGCCAGCAGCCGCGACGGGAGGGCTGAGACCCAGTACTTC.

The chain's CDR3 is CASSLWGWGDEQYF. As DNA, the CDR3 is TGTGCCAGCAGTCTGTGGGGCTGGGGGGACGAGCAGTACTTC. This chain joins TRBV6-5 and TRBJ2-7; maybe TRBD2 (6 bases). CDR1 and CDR2 from the germline V gene are MNHEY and SVGAGI. The V end lost 5 bases, the J end lost 5 bases, and 16 bases lay between the germline ends. The CDR3 is made up of 14 amino acids.

The chain is built from TRBV19 and TRBJ2-1; TRBD2 aligns across 10 bases. Per the germline V gene, CDR1 is LNHDA and CDR2 is SQIVND (reference sequence). CDR3 size: 16 residues. Germline trimming cut 4 bases from V and 8 bases from J; bases unmatched to any gene: 11. CDR3 sequence reads: CASSTPGSGRGYEQFF. CDR3 bases: TGTGCCAGTAGTACCCCTGGAAGCGGGAGGGGCTATGAGCAGTTCTTC.

The rearrangement joins TRBV2 to TRBJ2-1; TRBD1 agrees at 8 bases. Germline lookup yields CDR1 SNHLY and CDR2 FYNNEI. CDR3 size: 14 residues. V lost 2 bases and J lost 7; bases outside the gene matches: 4. This chain's CDR3 is CASSETRTGNEQFF. The CDR3 DNA reads TGTGCCAGCAGTGAAACGCGGACAGGGAATGAGCAGTTCTTC.

The chain has TRBV19 and TRBJ2-7, with 9 bases fitting TRBD1. CDR3 length equals 15 residues. V was pared by 5 bases and J by 2 bases, with 7 bases of the junction left unmatched. Germline CDR1 and CDR2: LNHDA and SQIVND (reference sequence). The CDR3 DNA sequence: TGTGCCAGTAGTCCCGGGACAGGGAGCACCTACGAGCAGTACTTC. Amino acid sequence: CASSPGTGSTYEQYF.

The chain carries TRBV28 and TRBJ1-2, with 9 nucleotides matching TRBD1. The J segment lost 4 bases and the V segment lost 3 bases, leaving 12 bases of the junction unmatched. Germline V gene data show CDR1 as MDHEN and CDR2 as SYDVKM. CDR3 size: 17 residues. The CDR3 DNA reads TGTGCCAGCAGTTTCCGCACACTGGGACAGGGTACCTATGGCTACACCTTC. This codes for CASSFRTLGQGTYGYTF.

This chain joins TRBV14 and TRBJ2-7; the match to TRBD2 covers 11 bases. V was clipped by 3 bases and J by 4 bases; unmatched bases: 5. Germline-derived CDR1 and CDR2 are SGHDN and FVKESK. The CDR3 totals 15 residues. The CDR3 sequence is CASSQRGTSGYEQYF. The CDR3 DNA reads TGTGCCAGCAGCCAGAGGGGGACTAGCGGTTACGAGCAGTACTTC.

The chain combines TRBV28 with TRBJ2-3, with 9 bases identical to TRBD2. CDR3 length: 15 amino acids. The V gene end was trimmed by 2 bases and the J gene end by 5 bases; junction bases not matched to a gene: 5. Germline CDR1 MDHEN, CDR2 SYDVKM. The CDR3 coding sequence is TGTGCCAGCAGTTTAGTTAGCGGGAGCCTAGATACGCAGTATTTT. Its protein is CASSLVSGSLDTQYF. Filled out from reference TRBV28 and TRBJ2-3, the complete variable domain reads DVKVTQSSRYLVKRTGEKVFLECVQDMDHENMFWYRQDPGLGLRLIYFSYDVKMKEKGDIPEGYSVSREKKERFSLILESASTNQTSMYLCASSLVSGSLDTQYFGPGTRLTVL.

The chain employs TRBV28 and TRBJ2-7; 9 positions agree with TRBD1. Germline trimming cut 4 bases from V and 5 bases from J; bases unmatched to any gene: 3. This CDR3 has 13 residues. From germline, CDR1 is MDHEN and CDR2 SYDVKM. Here the CDR3 reads CASSSQGAHEQYF. The CDR3 DNA follows: TGTGCCAGCAGTTCACAGGGGGCCCACGAGCAGTACTTC.

This chain uses TRBV7-2 with TRBJ1-1, with D uncertain. The germline V gene encodes CDR1 SGHTA and CDR2 FQGNSA. This CDR3 is 15 amino acids long. Trimming left V 1 base short and J 2 bases short, with 11 bases between. The CDR3 is CASSLDTNFNTEAFF. CDR3 bases: TGTGCCAGCAGCTTAGACACGAATTTTAACACTGAAGCTTTCTTT.

The genes are TRBV15 and TRBJ1-2; perhaps TRBD1 as D (6 bases). The CDR3 consists of 18 residues. V lost 0 bases, J lost 6 bases, and 23 bases lay in between. Germline V CDR1 and CDR2: LNHNV, YYDKDF (reference sequence). CDR3: CATSRDLRTAPRYNGYTF. The CDR3 region has the DNA TGTGCCACCAGCAGAGATCTCCGGACAGCTCCTCGATACAATGGCTACACCTTC. Supplemented by reference TRBV15 and TRBJ1-2, the full variable domain reads DAMVIQNPRYQVTQFGKPVTLSCSQTLNHNVMYWYQQKSSQAPKLLFHYYDKDFNNEADTPDNFQSRRPNTSFCFLDIRSPGLGDTAMYLCATSRDLRTAPRYNGYTFGSGTRLTVV.

A few counts support this clone. The genes are TRBV18 and TRBJ2-3, with D possibly matching TRBD2 (5 bases). The CDR3 covers 14 residues. The V end was cut by 3 bases, the J end by 5 bases, with 12 bases between. Germline lookup yields CDR1 KGHSH and CDR2 LQKENI. The CDR3 DNA reads as TGTGCCAGCTCACCGAGGGTTATGGGAGATACGCAGTATTTT. This sequence encodes CASSPRVMGDTQYF.

V and J are TRBV29-1 and TRBJ1-1; TRBD1 agrees at 10 bases. Germline V gives CDR1 SQVTM, CDR2 ANQGSEA. The CDR3 has 13 residues. The trim removed 4 bases at V and 6 bases at J, leaving 5 bases unmatched. This chain's CDR3 is CSVGLGQGAEAFF. The CDR3 DNA is TGCAGCGTTGGACTCGGACAGGGGGCTGAAGCTTTCTTT.

The chain recombines TRBV5-4 with TRBJ2-7; 13 bases agree with TRBD2. V shed 4 bases and J 9 bases; nucleotides not matched to a gene: 7. This CDR3 region has 14 residues. Germline lookup yields CDR1 SGHNT and CDR2 YYREEE (reference sequence). CDR3: CASSPWTSGSVQYF. The CDR3, as DNA: TGTGCCAGCAGCCCTTGGACTAGCGGGAGTGTGCAGTACTTC.

This clone was counted only a few times. The chain employs TRBV7-2 and TRBJ2-3; 13 bases agree with TRBD2. Germline loops: CDR1 SGHTA, CDR2 FQGNSA. The junction had 2 bases not matched to a gene; V was cut back by 5 bases and J by 6 bases. This CDR3 is 14 amino acids long. This CDR3 reads CASSPTSGRDTQYF. In DNA form, the CDR3 reads TGTGCCAGCAGCCCGACTAGCGGGAGGGATACGCAGTATTTT.

The chain has TRBV11-2 and TRBJ1-1; D uncertain. V shed 1 base and J shed 5 bases, with 8 bases lying between them. The germline CDR1 and CDR2 sequences are SGHAT and FQNNGV. The CDR3 extends over 13 amino acids. In DNA form, the CDR3 reads TGTGCCAGCAGCTTAGCAGGTGAGACTGAAGCTTTCTTT. Translating it yields CASSLAGETEAFF.

CDR3 nucleotides: TGCAGCGCCAACTCGCCCGGGGGCTCCTACAATGAGCAGTTCTTC. Its translation: CSANSPGGSYNEQFF. The J gene is TRBJ2-1, the V gene TRBV29-1, with D perhaps matching TRBD2 (6 bases). CDR3 length equals 15 residues. Germline V gene lookup returns CDR1 SQVTM and CDR2 ANQGSEA. V shed 7 bases and J shed 0 bases, with 16 bases lying between them.

This chain uses TRBV14 with TRBJ2-2; 15 positions agree with TRBD2. Trimming removed 6 bases from V and 7 bases from J; junction bases left unmatched: 15. The V gene's germline CDR1 is SGHDN and CDR2 FVKESK. The CDR3 is 19 residues long. CDR3 sequence reads: CASRHKYGLAGGHGGELFF. The CDR3 DNA is TGTGCCAGCAGGCATAAATACGGACTAGCGGGAGGGCACGGCGGGGAGCTGTTTTTT.

The chain uses TRBV25-1 and TRBJ2-2, with D unclear. V dropped 3 bases and J dropped 7 bases, with 9 bases sitting between them. The CDR3 covers 13 residues. CDR1 is MGHDK, CDR2 SYGVNS, per germline. The CDR3 region has the DNA TGTGCCAGCAGTGATCCTGTTTTCGGGGAGCTGTTTTTT. This sequence encodes CASSDPVFGELFF. The full variable domain, completed using reference TRBV25-1 and TRBJ2-2, is EADIYQTPRYLVIGTGKKITLECSQTMGHDKMYWYQQDPGMELHLIHYSYGVNSTEKGDLSSESTVSRIRTEHFPLTLESARPSHTSQYLCASSDPVFGELFFGEGSRLTVL.

The chain joins TRBV28 to TRBJ1-1; no clear D. Germline V gives CDR1 MDHEN, CDR2 SYDVKM. CDR3 length equals 12 residues. With 1 base removed from V and 6 bases from J, the gap between germline ends came to 6 bases. This CDR3 reads CASSLSVAEAFF. CDR3 DNA: TGTGCCAGCAGTTTATCTGTCGCTGAAGCTTTCTTT.

The rearrangement links TRBV7-2 to TRBJ2-1; TRBD2 matches at 10 bases. CDR3 length: 15 residues. After removal of 7 bases from V and 7 bases from J, the junction contained 10 bases not matched to a gene. Germline lookup yields CDR1 SGHTA and CDR2 FQGNSA. The CDR3 bases are TGTGCCAGCACCCCAAGCGGGAGGGCCACTAATGAGCAGTTCTTC. It yields the protein CASTPSGRATNEQFF.

The chain has TRBV9 and TRBJ2-5, with 7 positions matching TRBD2. The CDR3 is 15 residues long. Germline V gene lookup returns CDR1 SGDLS and CDR2 YYNGEE. V lost 0 bases and J lost 4; bases outside the gene matches: 6. This chain's CDR3 is CASSVEGRGGETQYF. CDR3 in DNA: TGTGCCAGCAGCGTAGAGGGGCGCGGGGGAGAGACCCAGTACTTC.

The chain is built from TRBV6-1 and TRBJ2-7, with 7 bases lining up with TRBD1. The V gene's germline CDR1 is MNHNS and CDR2 SASEGT. J was trimmed by 0 bases and V by 7 bases; bases with no gene match: 3. This CDR3 is 13 amino acids long. The DNA for the CDR3 is TGTGCCAGCATAAGGGACAGCTCCTACGAGCAGTACTTC. Protein sequence: CASIRDSSYEQYF.

The chain has TRBV7-2 and TRBJ2-7; 7 nucleotides line up with TRBD2. The V gene end was trimmed by 2 bases and the J gene end by 4 bases; junction bases not matched to a gene: 2. Germline assignment: CDR1 SGHTA and CDR2 FQGNSA. The CDR3 loop spans 13 amino acids. CDR3: CASSLLAEYEQYF. The CDR3 coding sequence is TGTGCCAGCAGCTTACTAGCGGAATACGAGCAGTACTTC.

The chain recombines TRBV6-6 with TRBJ2-3; the D is unclear. There are 12 residues in the CDR3. CDR1 MNHNY and CDR2 SVGAGI come from the germline V gene (reference sequence). Trimming left V 5 bases short and J 5 bases short, with 8 bases between. CDR3 DNA: TGTGCCAGCAGTACGACAAGAGATACGCAGTATTTT. Its protein product is CASSTTRDTQYF.

Only one count was recorded for this clone. The rearrangement links TRBV27 to TRBJ2-1, with TRBD2 matching 11 bases. This CDR3 comprises 16 residues. From germline, CDR1 is MNHEY and CDR2 SMNVEV (reference sequence). Trimming cost V 4 bases and J 6 bases; bases outside gene matches: 8. The CDR3 nucleotides read TGTGCCAGCAGTTCTAGCGGGAGGATTAGCGTCAATGAGCAGTTCTTC. Protein sequence: CASSSSGRISVNEQFF.

This clone turned up a few times. V and J are TRBV7-6 and TRBJ2-3, with 8 positions matching TRBD2. The ends lost 7 bases at V and 3 bases at J; junction bases unmatched: 9. The length of the CDR3 is 15 residues. Germline V CDR1 and CDR2: SGHVS, FNYEAQ. CDR3 sequence: CASTPTGGTTDTQYF. As DNA, the CDR3 is TGTGCCAGCACCCCAACGGGGGGGACGACAGATACGCAGTATTTT. Full variable domain (remainder filled in from reference TRBV7-6 and TRBJ2-3): GAGVSQSPRYKVTKRGQDVALRCDPISGHVSLYWYRQALGQGPEFLTYFNYEAQQDKSGLPNDRFSAERPEGSISTLTIQRTEQRDSAMYRCASTPTGGTTDTQYFGPGTRLTVL.

This chain links TRBV5-4 with TRBJ2-5; D is possibly TRBD1 (6 bases). Trimming removed 5 bases from V and 3 bases from J, with 14 bases in between. The germline V gene encodes CDR1 SGHNT and CDR2 YYREEE (reference sequence). The CDR3 runs to 14 residues. CDR3 DNA: TGTGCCAGCAGTTACGGCGCAGGGGAAGAGACCCAGTACTTC. The encoded protein is CASSYGAGEETQYF.

The gene calls are TRBV19 and TRBJ1-1; 8 bases line up with TRBD1. Germline loops: CDR1 LNHDA, CDR2 SQIVND (reference sequence). The CDR3 sequence is 15 residues long. J gave up 5 bases and V 3 bases, and 8 bases lay outside the gene matches. CDR3 amino acids: CASSIQGAEGTEAFF. The CDR3 DNA follows: TGTGCCAGTAGTATCCAGGGGGCCGAGGGGACTGAAGCTTTCTTT. The variable domain in full, completed from reference TRBV19 and TRBJ1-1, reads DGGITQSPKYLFRKEGQNVTLSCEQNLNHDAMYWYRQDPGQGLRLIYYSQIVNDFQKGDIAEGYSVSREKKESFPLTVTSAQKNPTAFYLCASSIQGAEGTEAFFGQGTRLTVV.